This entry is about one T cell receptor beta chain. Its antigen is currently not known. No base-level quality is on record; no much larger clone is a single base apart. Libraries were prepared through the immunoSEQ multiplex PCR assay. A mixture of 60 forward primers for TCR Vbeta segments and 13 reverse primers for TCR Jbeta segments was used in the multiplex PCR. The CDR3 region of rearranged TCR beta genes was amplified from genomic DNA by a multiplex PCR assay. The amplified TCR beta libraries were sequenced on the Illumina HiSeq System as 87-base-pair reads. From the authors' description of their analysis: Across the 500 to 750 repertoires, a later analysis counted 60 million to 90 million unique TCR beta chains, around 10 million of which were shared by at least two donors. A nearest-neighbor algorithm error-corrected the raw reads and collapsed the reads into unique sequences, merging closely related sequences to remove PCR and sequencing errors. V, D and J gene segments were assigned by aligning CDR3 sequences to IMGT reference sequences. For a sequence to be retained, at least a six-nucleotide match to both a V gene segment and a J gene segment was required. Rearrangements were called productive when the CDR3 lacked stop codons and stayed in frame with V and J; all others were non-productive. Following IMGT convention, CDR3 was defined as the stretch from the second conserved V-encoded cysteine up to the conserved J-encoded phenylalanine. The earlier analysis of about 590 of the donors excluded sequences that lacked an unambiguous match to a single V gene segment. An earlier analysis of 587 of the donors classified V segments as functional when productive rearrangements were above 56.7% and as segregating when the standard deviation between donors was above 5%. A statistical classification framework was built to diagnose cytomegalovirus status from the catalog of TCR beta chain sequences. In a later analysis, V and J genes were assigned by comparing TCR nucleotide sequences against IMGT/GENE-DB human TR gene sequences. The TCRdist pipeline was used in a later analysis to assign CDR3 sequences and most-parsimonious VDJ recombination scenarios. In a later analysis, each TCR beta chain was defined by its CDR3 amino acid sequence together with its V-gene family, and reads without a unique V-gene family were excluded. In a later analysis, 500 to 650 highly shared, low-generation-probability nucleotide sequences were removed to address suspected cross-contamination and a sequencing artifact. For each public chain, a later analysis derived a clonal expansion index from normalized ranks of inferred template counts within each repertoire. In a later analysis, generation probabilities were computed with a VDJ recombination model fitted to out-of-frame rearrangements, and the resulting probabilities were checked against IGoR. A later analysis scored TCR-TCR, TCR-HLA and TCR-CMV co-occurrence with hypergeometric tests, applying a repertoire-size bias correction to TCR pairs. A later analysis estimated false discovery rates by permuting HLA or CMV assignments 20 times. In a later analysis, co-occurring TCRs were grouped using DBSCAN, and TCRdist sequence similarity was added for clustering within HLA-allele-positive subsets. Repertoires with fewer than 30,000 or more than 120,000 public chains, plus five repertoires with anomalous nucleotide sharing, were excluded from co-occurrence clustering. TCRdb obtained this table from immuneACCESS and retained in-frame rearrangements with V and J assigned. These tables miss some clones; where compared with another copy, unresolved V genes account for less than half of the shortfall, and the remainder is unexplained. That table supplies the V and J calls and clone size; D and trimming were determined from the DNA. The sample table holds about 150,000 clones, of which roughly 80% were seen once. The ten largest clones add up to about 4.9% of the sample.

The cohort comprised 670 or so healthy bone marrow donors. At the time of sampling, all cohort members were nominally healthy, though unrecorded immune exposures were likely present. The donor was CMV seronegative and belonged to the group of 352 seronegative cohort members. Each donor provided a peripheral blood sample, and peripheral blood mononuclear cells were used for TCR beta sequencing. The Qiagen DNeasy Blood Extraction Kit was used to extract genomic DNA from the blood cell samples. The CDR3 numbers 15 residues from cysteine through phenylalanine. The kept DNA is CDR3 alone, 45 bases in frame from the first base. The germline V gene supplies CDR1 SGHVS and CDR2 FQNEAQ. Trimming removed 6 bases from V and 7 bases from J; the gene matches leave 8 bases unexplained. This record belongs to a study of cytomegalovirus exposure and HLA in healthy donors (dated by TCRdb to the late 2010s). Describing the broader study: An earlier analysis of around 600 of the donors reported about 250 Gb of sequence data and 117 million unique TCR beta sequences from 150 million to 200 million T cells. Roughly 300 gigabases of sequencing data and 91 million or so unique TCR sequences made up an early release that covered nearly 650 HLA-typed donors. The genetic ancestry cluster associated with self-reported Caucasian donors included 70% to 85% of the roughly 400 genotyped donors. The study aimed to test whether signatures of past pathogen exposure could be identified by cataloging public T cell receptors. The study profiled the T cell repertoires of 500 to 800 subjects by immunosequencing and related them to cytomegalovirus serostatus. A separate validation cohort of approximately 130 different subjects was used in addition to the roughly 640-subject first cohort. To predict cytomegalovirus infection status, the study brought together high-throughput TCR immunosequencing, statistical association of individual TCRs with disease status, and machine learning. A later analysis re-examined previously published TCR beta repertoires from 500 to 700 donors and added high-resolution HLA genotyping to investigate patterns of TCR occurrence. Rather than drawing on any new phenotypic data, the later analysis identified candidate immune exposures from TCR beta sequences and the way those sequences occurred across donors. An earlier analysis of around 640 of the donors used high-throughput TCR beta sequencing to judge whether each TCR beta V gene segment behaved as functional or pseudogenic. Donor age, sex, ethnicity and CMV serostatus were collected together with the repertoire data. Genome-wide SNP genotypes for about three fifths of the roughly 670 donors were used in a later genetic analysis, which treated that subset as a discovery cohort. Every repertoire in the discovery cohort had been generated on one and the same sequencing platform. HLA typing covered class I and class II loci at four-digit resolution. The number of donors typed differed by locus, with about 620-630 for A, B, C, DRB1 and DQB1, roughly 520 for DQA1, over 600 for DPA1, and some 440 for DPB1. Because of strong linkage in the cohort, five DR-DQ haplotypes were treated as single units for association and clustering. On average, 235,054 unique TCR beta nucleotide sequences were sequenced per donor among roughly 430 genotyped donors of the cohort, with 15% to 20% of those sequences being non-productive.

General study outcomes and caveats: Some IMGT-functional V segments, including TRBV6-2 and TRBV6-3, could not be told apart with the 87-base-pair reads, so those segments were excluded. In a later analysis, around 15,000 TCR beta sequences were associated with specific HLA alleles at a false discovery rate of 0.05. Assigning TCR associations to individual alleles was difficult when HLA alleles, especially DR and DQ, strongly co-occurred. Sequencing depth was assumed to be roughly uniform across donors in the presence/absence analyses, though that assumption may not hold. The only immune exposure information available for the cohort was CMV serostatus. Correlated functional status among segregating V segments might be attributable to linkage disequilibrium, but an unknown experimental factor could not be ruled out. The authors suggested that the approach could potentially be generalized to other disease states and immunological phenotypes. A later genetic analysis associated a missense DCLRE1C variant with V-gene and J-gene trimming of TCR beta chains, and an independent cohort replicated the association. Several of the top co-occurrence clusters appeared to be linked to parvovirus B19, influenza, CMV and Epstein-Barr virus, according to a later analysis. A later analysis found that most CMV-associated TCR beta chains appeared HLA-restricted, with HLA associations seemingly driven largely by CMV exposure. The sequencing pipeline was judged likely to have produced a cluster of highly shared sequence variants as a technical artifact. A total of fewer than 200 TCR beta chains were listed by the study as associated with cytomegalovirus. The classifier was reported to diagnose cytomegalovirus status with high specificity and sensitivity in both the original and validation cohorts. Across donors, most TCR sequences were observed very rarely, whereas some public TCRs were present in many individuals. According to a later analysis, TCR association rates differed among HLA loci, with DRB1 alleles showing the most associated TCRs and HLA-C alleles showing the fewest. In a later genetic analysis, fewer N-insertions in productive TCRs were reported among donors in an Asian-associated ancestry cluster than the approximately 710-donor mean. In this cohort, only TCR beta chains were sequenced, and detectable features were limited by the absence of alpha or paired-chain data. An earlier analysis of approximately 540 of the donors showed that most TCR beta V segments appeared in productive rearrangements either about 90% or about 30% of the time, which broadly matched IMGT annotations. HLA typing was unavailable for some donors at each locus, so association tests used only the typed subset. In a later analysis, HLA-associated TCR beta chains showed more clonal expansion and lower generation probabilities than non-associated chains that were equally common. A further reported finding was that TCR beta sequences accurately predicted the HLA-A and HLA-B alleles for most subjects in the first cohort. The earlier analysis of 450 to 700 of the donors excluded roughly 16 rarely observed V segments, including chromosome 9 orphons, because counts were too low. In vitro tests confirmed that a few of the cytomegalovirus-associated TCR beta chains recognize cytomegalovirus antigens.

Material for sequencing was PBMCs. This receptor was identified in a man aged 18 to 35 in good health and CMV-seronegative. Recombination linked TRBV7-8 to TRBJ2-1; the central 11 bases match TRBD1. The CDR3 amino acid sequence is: CASSWDRGTLNEQFF. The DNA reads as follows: TGTGCCAGCAGTTGGGACAGGGGGACACTAAATGAGCAGTTCTTC.